This entry describes one T cell receptor beta chain. In the authors' workflow: Amplification from reference gene primers served as the basis for estimated nucleated cell counts. The repertoire was sequenced with immunoSEQ multiplex PCR; TCRdb's copy has only in-frame clones and lacks some. The V and J calls and the clone size are those of that table, but D and trimming were determined from the DNA. The profile shows a few hundred thousand clones, around 87% of them singletons. The sample comes from a study of blood T cell repertoires in COVID-19. Overall study context: Whether acute or convalescent, the COVID-19 samples came from the United States, Italy and Spain.

This clonotype originated in a woman aged 45-60 years who had recovered from COVID-19. Sequencing was done on a sample of peripheral blood.

The CDR3 protein is CAWRTRGNRYGYTF. CDR3 in DNA: TGTGCCTGGAGGACAAGGGGGAATCGGTATGGCTACACCTTC. The V call is TRBV30, the J call TRBJ1-2, with D perhaps TRBD1 (6 bases). This CDR3 spans 14 amino acids. From germline, CDR1 is GTSNPN and CDR2 SVGIG (reference sequence). Trimming shortened V by 3 bases and J by 5 bases, and 16 bases separated the two germline ends. Using reference TRBV30 and TRBJ1-2 for the parts outside the CDR3, the full variable domain is SQTIHQWPATLVQPVGSPLSLECTVEGTSNPNLYWYRQAAGRGLQLLFYSVGIGQISSEVPQNLSASRPQDRQFILSSKKLLLSDSGFYLCAWRTRGNRYGYTFGSGTRLTVV.